This TCR beta chain was recorded in a study of blood T cell repertoires in COVID-19. Whole-study context: Specimens from acute and convalescent COVID-19 originated in the United States, Italy and Spain. In each case, the material was cDNA or gDNA derived from T cells, B-cell-depleted T cells, or PBMCs.

This clone was counted a single time. CDR1 is SGHTA, CDR2 FQGTGA, per germline. CDR3 length: 17 residues. With V trimmed by 5 bases and J by 4 bases, 11 bases remained unmatched. Original data processing: The assay estimated nucleated cells by amplifying reference gene primers. Measured with immunoSEQ multiplex PCR; TCRdb has only the in-frame clones, and not every one. The V and J calls and clone size were taken over from that table, and D and trimming were inferred from the DNA. The table has about 210,000 clones, around 80% seen once; the top ten hold roughly 12%. This receptor was taken from a woman aged 35 to 49 with acute or convalescent COVID-19. The sequenced material came from peripheral blood. The chain couples TRBV7-3 to TRBJ2-1, with TRBD1 identical over 10 bases. The CDR3 loop is CASSHPTGQGVYNEQFF. Here the CDR3 DNA reads TGTGCCAGCAGCCACCCGACTGGACAGGGGGTTTACAATGAGCAGTTCTTC. Using reference TRBV7-3 and TRBJ2-1 for the parts outside the CDR3, the full variable domain is GAGVSQTPSNKVTEKGKYVELRCDPISGHTALYWYRQSLGQGPEFLIYFQGTGAADDSGLPNDRFFAVRPEGSVSTLKIQRTERGDSAVYLCASSHPTGQGVYNEQFFGPGTRLTVL.